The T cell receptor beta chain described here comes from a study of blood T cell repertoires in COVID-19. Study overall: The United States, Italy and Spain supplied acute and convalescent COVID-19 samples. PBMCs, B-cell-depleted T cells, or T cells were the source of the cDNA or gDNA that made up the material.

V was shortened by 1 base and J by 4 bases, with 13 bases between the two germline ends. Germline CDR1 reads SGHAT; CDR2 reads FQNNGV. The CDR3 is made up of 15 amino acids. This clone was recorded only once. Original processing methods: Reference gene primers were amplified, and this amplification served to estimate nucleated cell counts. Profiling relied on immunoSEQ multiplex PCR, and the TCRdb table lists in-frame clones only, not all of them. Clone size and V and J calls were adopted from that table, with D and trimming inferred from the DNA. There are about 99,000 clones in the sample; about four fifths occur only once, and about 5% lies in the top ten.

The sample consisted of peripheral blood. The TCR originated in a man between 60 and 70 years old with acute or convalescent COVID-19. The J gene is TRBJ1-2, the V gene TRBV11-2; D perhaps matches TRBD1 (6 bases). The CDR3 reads CASSLVQGGGYGYTF. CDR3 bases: TGTGCCAGCAGCTTAGTACAGGGTGGAGGCTATGGCTACACCTTC. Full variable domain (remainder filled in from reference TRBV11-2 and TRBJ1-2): EAGVAQSPRYKIIEKRQSVAFWCNPISGHATLYWYQQILGQGPKLLIQFQNNGVVDDSQLPKDRFSAERLKGVDSTLKIQPAKLEDSAVYLCASSLVQGGGYGYTFGSGTRLTVV.